The present T cell receptor (beta chain) was sequenced within a study of shared clonotypes between healthy human individuals. Sequenced by immunoSEQ multiplex PCR; TCRdb stores in-frame clones only, minus some. The profile shows 190,000 or so clones, approximately 60% of them singletons. The sequence derives from a man aged 25 to 45 in good health. The specimen was memory CD4+ T cells sorted from blood. The sample's subset: CD45RA-negative fraction.

CDR3 in amino acids: CATSRGVGVSDQETQYF. The CDR3 bases are TGTGCCACCAGCAGAGGGGTTGGAGTTTCGGACCAAGAGACCCAGTACTTC. The V call is TRBV15, the J call TRBJ2-5; no clear D gene. This CDR3 has 17 amino acids. From germline, CDR1 is LNHNV and CDR2 YYDKDF (reference sequence). The germline V and J ends were trimmed by 1 base and 0 bases, with 15 bases remaining between them.